This T cell receptor beta chain stems from a study of regulatory T cells in long-lasting Graves disease. The time point here: newly diagnosed GD, antithyroid drugs for less than 3 months. Preparation of the TCR library used RNA extracted from PBMCs. The sample holds many counts of this clonotype. The authors built TCR beta libraries using iRepertoire HTBI primers and Arm-PCR of CDR3 regions. TCRdb ran MiXCR on the multiplex PCR reads and lists one entry per CDR3 protein. The sample has about 350,000 distinct CDR3 sequences; about a sixth are singletons. V dropped 1 base and J dropped 5; count of bases not matched to a gene: 8. CDR3 size: 17 residues. Germline assignment: CDR1 LGHDT and CDR2 YNNKEL (reference sequence). These same records also appear under a second study, on T cells in Graves' hyperthyroidism and ophthalmopathy.

The sample was peripheral blood mononuclear cells (PBMCs), taken at new diagnosis, from a patient treated with antithyroid drugs. The clonotype was recovered from a man between 35 and 55 years old with Graves disease. The J gene is TRBJ2-3, the V gene TRBV3-1, with 11 nucleotides matching TRBD2. The CDR3 loop reads CASSQALSGGAIDTQYF. CDR3 DNA sequence: TGTGCCAGCAGCCAAGCCCTTAGCGGGGGGGCCATAGATACGCAGTATTTT.